This TCR beta chain stems from a study of blood T cell repertoires in COVID-19 (dated by TCRdb to 2019 to 2021). Turning to the overall study: Samples from collaborators originated in the United States, Italy and Spain and spanned both the acute and convalescent phases of COVID-19. The repertoires were released in a freely available public database meant as a resource for research on the immune response to SARS-CoV-2. Samples were obtained from the ongoing ImmuneRACE study (first 160 participants) and from some 1,200 subjects provided by 6 global collaborators. The material from the prospective study consisted of cDNA or gDNA derived from T cells, B-cell-depleted T cells, or PBMCs. Nearly every sample came with metadata listing a de-identified subject ID, COVID-19 status, age in years and sex. Subjects who had been exposed to COVID-19, were actively infected with it, or had recovered from it provided the deeply sampled blood TCRbeta repertoires that made up the dataset. HLA class I and class II types, where available, came from metadata supplied by the sample provider rather than from assay-based typing. The investigation overall reported the following: Clinical and demographic metadata were provided uncurated, with the amount varying by source and participant.

As regards this clone: What antigen it recognizes has not been identified. No much larger clonotype is one base removed from it; base qualities were not supplied.

The immunoSEQ Assay, a bias-controlled multiplex PCR, was used to amplify TCRbeta CDR3 regions from genomic DNA. In the original analysis: The number of nucleated cells in each sample was estimated by amplification of reference gene primers within the assay. To quantify the absolute abundance of each unique TCRbeta CDR3 rearrangement, sequence reads were collapsed and filtered. For each sample, productive Simpson clonality was calculated by taking the square root of Simpson's diversity index across productive rearrangements. TCRdb's version of the immuneACCESS table is confined to in-frame rearrangements and falls short of the full clone set. An unresolved V gene accounts for under half of the shortfall where checked; the remainder is of unknown origin. D and trimming were read from the DNA, whereas the V and J calls and clone size are those reported in that table. The sample data list around 140,000 clones, and roughly 80% of these were observed just once. Around 3.4% of the sample rests with the top ten.

Another Seattle source contributed samples from volunteer blood donors who had recovered from COVID-19. Each collaborating institution followed its own protocols to collect whole blood in K2EDTA tubes. For TCRbeta analysis, collaborators shipped samples as frozen whole blood, isolated PBMCs, or DNA extracted from either of those sample types. Taken from cysteine to phenylalanine, the CDR3 has 14 residues. This entry keeps only the CDR3 DNA: 42 bases, framed from base 1. The germline V gene (reference sequence) gives CDR1 as MNHEY and CDR2 as SMNVEV. Here V drops 6 bases and J drops 8 bases, and the junction holds 5 bases not matched to any gene.

Sequencing input: peripheral blood. The receptor comes from a man in his 70s who had recovered from COVID-19. The chain couples TRBV27 to TRBJ2-3, and TRBD2 matches 13 of the central bases. The nucleotide sequence is TGTGCCAGCAGGTGGACTAGCGGGAGTGGTACGCAGTATTTT. Translated, this is CASRWTSGSGTQYF.